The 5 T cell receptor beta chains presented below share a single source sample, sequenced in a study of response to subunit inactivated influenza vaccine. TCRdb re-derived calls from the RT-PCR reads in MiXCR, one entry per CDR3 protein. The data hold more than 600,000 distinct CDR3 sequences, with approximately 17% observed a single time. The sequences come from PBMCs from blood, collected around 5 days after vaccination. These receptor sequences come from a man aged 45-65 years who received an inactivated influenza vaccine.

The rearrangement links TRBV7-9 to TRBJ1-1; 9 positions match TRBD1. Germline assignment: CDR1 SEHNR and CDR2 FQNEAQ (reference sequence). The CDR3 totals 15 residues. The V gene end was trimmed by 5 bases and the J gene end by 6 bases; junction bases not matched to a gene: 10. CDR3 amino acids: CASSSRDRALAEAFF. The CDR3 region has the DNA TGTGCCAGCAGCAGCCGGGACAGGGCGTTGGCTGAAGCTTTCTTT.

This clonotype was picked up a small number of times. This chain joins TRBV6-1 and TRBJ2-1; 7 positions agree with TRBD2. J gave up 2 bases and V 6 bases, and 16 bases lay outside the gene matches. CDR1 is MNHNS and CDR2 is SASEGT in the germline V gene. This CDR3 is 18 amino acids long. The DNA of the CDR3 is TGTGCCAGCAGCCCCGGCGAGGTACTAGCGACAACCTACAATGAGCAGTTCTTC. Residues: CASSPGEVLATTYNEQFF.

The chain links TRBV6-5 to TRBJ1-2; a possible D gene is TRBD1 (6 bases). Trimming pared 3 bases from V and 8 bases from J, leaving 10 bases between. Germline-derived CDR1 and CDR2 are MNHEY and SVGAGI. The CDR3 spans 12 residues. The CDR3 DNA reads TGTGCCAGCAGTTATTCCGGGACAGGCTACACCTTC. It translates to CASSYSGTGYTF.

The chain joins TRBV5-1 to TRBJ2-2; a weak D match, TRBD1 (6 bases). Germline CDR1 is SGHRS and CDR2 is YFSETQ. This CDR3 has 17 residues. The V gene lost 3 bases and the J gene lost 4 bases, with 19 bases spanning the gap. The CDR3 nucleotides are TGCGCCAGCAGCTCTGCCAGGGGCCCCCGTGGCACCGGGGAGCTGTTTTTT. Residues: CASSSARGPRGTGELFF.

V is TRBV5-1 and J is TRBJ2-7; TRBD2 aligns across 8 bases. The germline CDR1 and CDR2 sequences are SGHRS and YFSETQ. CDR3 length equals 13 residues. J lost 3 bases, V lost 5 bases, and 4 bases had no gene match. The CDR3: CASRVGTSYEQYF. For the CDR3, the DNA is TGCGCCAGCAGGGTCGGGACTAGCTACGAGCAGTACTTC.